This TCR beta chain stems from a study of T cells in Graves' hyperthyroidism and ophthalmopathy. Ophthalmopathy patients had Clinical Activity Score at least 3, NOSPECS grade at least 4, duration under 3 months. Patients were excluded because of uncontrolled infection, other autoimmune disease, pregnancy or lactation. The CDR3 loop spans 14 amino acids. V dropped 6 bases and J dropped 4 bases, with 16 bases sitting between them. CDR1 is SQVTM, CDR2 ANQGSEA, per germline. This clonotype was counted at least ten times. Amplified regions were TCR beta CDR3 sequences from RNA transcripts. A first-round RT-PCR of the TCR CDR3 used the HTBI primer set. TCRdb re-called the multiplex PCR reads with MiXCR, one entry per CDR3 protein. The data show under 500,000 distinct CDR3 sequences, with around an eighth seen just once and around 30% held by the top ten.

The sequencing sample was made of blood. The chain joins TRBV29-1 to TRBJ2-1; no clear D. This receptor was obtained from a man aged 50-59 years with Graves' ophthalmopathy. CDR3 residues: CSVSRGVEYNEQFF. The DNA for the CDR3 is TGCAGCGTCTCCCGAGGTGTGGAATACAATGAGCAGTTCTTC.